The 29 T cell receptor beta chains below come from one sample, sequenced in a study of T cell changes during pregnancy in multiple sclerosis. The repertoire was sequenced with immunoSEQ multiplex PCR; TCRdb's copy has only in-frame clones and lacks some. The sample shows tens of thousands of clones, around 94% of them seen only once. The sequenced sample was CD8+ T cells from peripheral blood mononuclear cells, obtained after pregnancy. The receptors shown here come from a female donor with multiple sclerosis, enrolled in a pregnancy study.

The chain carries TRBV7-9 and TRBJ2-3; 14 positions agree with TRBD2. CDR3 size: 17 residues. Trimming removed 5 bases from V and 2 bases from J; junction bases left unmatched: 6. Per germline, CDR1 SEHNR and CDR2 FQNEAQ (reference sequence). The DNA for the CDR3 is TGTGCCAGCAGCGGACTAGCGGGAGGATACACCACAGATACGCAGTATTTT. As protein: CASSGLAGGYTTDTQYF.

The chain uses TRBV15 and TRBJ2-7, with D perhaps matching TRBD1 (6 bases). The CDR3 consists of 14 residues. V lost 1 base to trimming and J lost 6 bases, with 13 bases between them. Germline lookup yields CDR1 LNHNV and CDR2 YYDKDF (reference sequence). Written as DNA, the CDR3 is TGTGCCACCAGCAGAGTCGGGAAAGGGGGCGAGCAGTACTTC. Translated, it gives CATSRVGKGGEQYF.

J is TRBJ2-7 and V is TRBV11-3; D gene unclear. CDR1 and CDR2 (germline): SGHNT, YENEEA. V was pared by 5 bases and J by 9 bases, with 20 bases between. This CDR3 has 14 amino acids. The CDR3 DNA reads TGTGCCAGCAGCCCCGCGCGGTCCGCTACGACGCAGTACTTC. As protein: CASSPARSATTQYF. Full variable domain (rest looked up from reference TRBV11-3 and TRBJ2-7): EAGVVQSPRYKIIEKKQPVAFWCNPISGHNTLYWYLQNLGQGPELLIRYENEEAVDDSQLPKDRFSAERLKGVDSTLKIQPAELGDSAVYLCASSPARSATTQYFGPGTRLTVT.

This clone is labeled medium-sized. The V call is TRBV6-4, the J call TRBJ2-7; 9 bases agree with TRBD2. The CDR3 is 14 amino acids. Germline V lookup: CDR1 MRHNA, CDR2 SNTAGT. V lost 3 bases, J lost 0 bases, and 0 bases stayed unmatched. CDR3: CASSEREGSYEQYF. The CDR3 DNA follows: TGTGCCAGCAGTGAGCGGGAGGGCTCCTACGAGCAGTACTTC.

The chain carries TRBV9 and TRBJ2-2; TRBD2 matches 13 bases. Germline V gene sequence: CDR1 SGDLS, CDR2 YYNGEE. The CDR3 length is 18 residues. After removal of 4 bases from V and 4 bases from J, the junction contained 10 bases not matched to a gene. The DNA for the CDR3 is TGTGCCAGCAGCTCATGGACTAGCGGGAGTCTCGGCACCGGGGAGCTGTTTTTT. It translates to CASSSWTSGSLGTGELFF.

The gene calls are TRBV15 and TRBJ2-7, with a tentative D call TRBD1 (6 bases). The CDR3 runs 14 residues. Trimming took off 1 base at V and 3 bases at J, with 10 bases between the two ends. Germline V lookup: CDR1 LNHNV, CDR2 YYDKDF (reference sequence). DNA for the CDR3: TGTGCCACCAGCAGAGGTATAGGGGGCTACGAGCAGTACTTC. This gives the protein CATSRGIGGYEQYF.

The chain joins TRBV6-6 to TRBJ1-2; D is ambiguous. This CDR3 is built from 12 residues. Between the trimmed V and J ends, which lost 6 bases and 4 bases, there was a span of 9 bases. Per the germline V gene, CDR1 is MNHNY and CDR2 is SVGAGI (reference sequence). For the CDR3, the DNA is TGTGCCAGCAGCCCCTTTCTCTATGGCTACACCTTC. Translating it yields CASSPFLYGYTF.

About this clone itself: Different DNA sequences within this sample yield the same CDR3. V and J are TRBV4-1 and TRBJ2-7, with a weak D call TRBD2 (5 bases). This CDR3 is 14 amino acids long. Germline assignment: CDR1 MGHRA and CDR2 YSYEKL. V lost 2 bases and J 2 bases, leaving 10 bases between the germline ends. CDR3 in amino acids: CASSQRTGTYEQYF. CDR3 in DNA: TGCGCCAGCAGCCAAAGGACCGGGACCTACGAGCAGTACTTC.

The rearrangement uses TRBV4-1 and TRBJ1-1; D unclear. Germline loops: CDR1 MGHRA, CDR2 YSYEKL. CDR3 length: 16 residues. V was shortened by 4 bases and J by 0 bases, with 15 bases between the two germline ends. DNA of the CDR3: TGCGCCAGCAGCCCCCGGGTCGGTGCCATGAACACTGAAGCTTTCTTT. It codes for CASSPRVGAMNTEAFF.

This sequence joins TRBV9 and TRBJ1-1, with 7 bases matching TRBD1. This CDR3 contains 14 residues. Trimming cost V 3 bases and J 6 bases; bases outside gene matches: 8. CDR1 is SGDLS and CDR2 is YYNGEE in the germline V gene. The CDR3: CASSAWDSGPEAFF. CDR3 nucleotide sequence: TGTGCCAGCAGCGCGTGGGACAGCGGCCCTGAAGCTTTCTTT.

The gene calls are TRBV6-1 and TRBJ2-3; D might be TRBD1 (5 bases). Trimming took off 1 base at V and 2 bases at J, with 7 bases between the two ends. The CDR3 has 14 residues. Germline loops: CDR1 MNHNS, CDR2 SASEGT. CDR3 coding DNA: TGTGCCAGCAGTGAAGTAGGGGCCACAGATACGCAGTATTTT. Translating gives CASSEVGATDTQYF.

CDR3 sequence (DNA): TGTGCCACTCTGCGGGGAAACACCATATATTTT. It specifies CATLRGNTIYF. This rearrangement joins TRBV9 to TRBJ1-3; no definite D call. CDR3 length equals 11 residues. The V end lost 9 bases, the J end lost 4 bases, and 8 bases lay between the germline ends. Germline V gene sequence: CDR1 SGDLS, CDR2 YYNGEE.

This clone was observed once. V gene TRBV27 combines with J gene TRBJ2-7; a weak D match, TRBD1 (6 bases). Germline V gene lookup returns CDR1 MNHEY and CDR2 SMNVEV (reference sequence). V was clipped by 5 bases and J by 6 bases, with 17 bases between them. This CDR3 region has 14 residues. CDR3 DNA: TGTGCCAGCAGTGTCCTGGACAGCACGGGCGAGCAGTACTTC. It codes for CASSVLDSTGEQYF.

The chain joins TRBV27 to TRBJ1-1; D is perhaps TRBD1 (5 bases). Germline CDR1 is MNHEY and CDR2 is SMNVEV (reference sequence). V dropped 5 bases and J dropped 12 bases, with 16 bases sitting between them. There are 12 residues in the CDR3. This CDR3 is CASSPRGGLTFF. The CDR3 bases are TGTGCCAGCAGTCCCCGGGGGGGTTTAACTTTCTTT.

The chain recombines TRBV7-6 with TRBJ2-5, with TRBD2 as a possible D gene (5 bases). Per the germline V gene, CDR1 is SGHVS and CDR2 is FNYEAQ. The CDR3 has 12 amino acids. Trimming stripped 5 bases from V and 1 base from J, with 5 bases between. The CDR3 nucleotides read TGTGCCAGCAGCGGACTCCAAGAGACCCAGTACTTC. Amino acid sequence: CASSGLQETQYF.

V gene TRBV11-2 combines with J gene TRBJ2-7; 11 bases fit TRBD2. The CDR3 runs to 17 residues. Trimming cost V 0 bases and J 2 bases; bases outside gene matches: 6. Germline V gene lookup returns CDR1 SGHAT and CDR2 FQNNGV. The CDR3 bases are TGTGCCAGCAGCTTAGAGGAGACTAGCGGGAACACCTACGAGCAGTACTTC. As protein: CASSLEETSGNTYEQYF.

The chain uses TRBV2 and TRBJ1-5, with D perhaps TRBD1 (6 bases). The CDR3 totals 14 residues. Germline CDR1 and CDR2: SNHLY and FYNNEI. V lost 5 bases and J 5 bases, leaving 13 bases between the germline ends. The CDR3, as DNA: TGTGCCAGCAGTCCTGGACAGATTGATCAGCCCCAGCATTTT. Its protein is CASSPGQIDQPQHF.

CDR3 DNA: TGTGCCAGCAGCCACCGTGGGGACATCTCCTACGAGCAGTACTTC. Translated: CASSHRGDISYEQYF. The V and J genes are TRBV5-6 and TRBJ2-7; TRBD1 might be the D (6 bases). Germline V gives CDR1 SGHDT, CDR2 YYEEEE. With 4 bases removed from V and 0 bases from J, the gap between germline ends came to 14 bases. The CDR3 contains 15 residues.

V and J are TRBV18 and TRBJ2-7, with TRBD2 matching 10 bases. Germline trimming cut 2 bases from V and 3 bases from J; bases unmatched to any gene: 10. The germline gives CDR1 KGHSH, CDR2 LQKENI. The CDR3 is made up of 17 amino acids. CDR3 sequence reads: CASSPGVVTSGDYEQYF. The CDR3 region has the DNA TGTGCCAGCTCACCAGGGGTGGTTACTAGCGGGGACTACGAGCAGTACTTC.

The rearrangement joins TRBV27 to TRBJ2-1; D is ambiguous. The CDR3 length is 17 residues. CDR1 is MNHEY, CDR2 SMNVEV, per germline (reference sequence). The ends were cut back, 0 bases at V and 4 bases at J, with 16 bases in the middle. The CDR3 nucleotides read TGTGCCAGCAGTTTATCGGGCTACAATACGCTATACAATGAGCAGTTCTTC. Its translation: CASSLSGYNTLYNEQFF.

The chain employs TRBV2 and TRBJ1-5, with 7 bases matching TRBD1. Unmatched junction bases numbered 1, after V lost 6 bases and J lost 2 bases. Germline CDR1 is SNHLY and CDR2 is FYNNEI. The CDR3 covers 13 residues. The CDR3 region has the DNA TGTGCCAGCAGAGACAGGGGCAATCAGCCCCAGCATTTT. This codes for CASRDRGNQPQHF. Drawing the rest from reference TRBV2 and TRBJ1-5, the complete variable domain is EPEVTQTPSHQVTQMGQEVILRCVPISNHLYFYWYRQILGQKVEFLVSFYNNEISEKSEIFDDQFSVERPDGSNFTLKIRSTKLEDSAMYFCASRDRGNQPQHFGDGTRLSIL.

The CDR3 here is CASSPGSMRRQNEQFF. In DNA, the CDR3 is TGTGCCAGCAGTCCAGGTAGTATGCGGAGGCAGAATGAGCAGTTCTTC. The rearrangement joins TRBV27 to TRBJ2-1; possible D gene TRBD2, 5 bases. The CDR3 spans 16 residues. Per germline, CDR1 MNHEY and CDR2 SMNVEV (reference sequence). The ends were cut back, 5 bases at V and 7 bases at J, with 21 bases in the middle.

V and J are TRBV10-2 and TRBJ1-5; 11 bases fit TRBD1. The germline V gene has CDR1 WSHSY and CDR2 SAAADI. The V and J ends lost 3 bases and 4 bases, in that order; junction bases with no gene match: 2. The CDR3 runs to 15 residues. The DNA for the CDR3 is TGCGCCAGCAGTGAAGGGACAGGGGGGAATCAGCCCCAGCATTTT. Protein product: CASSEGTGGNQPQHF.

The rearrangement joins TRBV19 to TRBJ1-1; 9 bases are shared with TRBD1. Germline CDR1 is LNHDA and CDR2 is SQIVND (reference sequence). This CDR3 spans 13 amino acids. Trimming removed 4 bases from V and 7 bases from J; junction bases left unmatched: 4. CDR3 DNA: TGTGCCAGTAGTAGAGGGACAGGGAGTGAAGCTTTCTTT. It yields the protein CASSRGTGSEAFF.

The V call is TRBV12-5, the J call TRBJ1-2; D is perhaps TRBD1 (5 bases). The CDR3 totals 16 residues. V lost 0 bases to trimming and J lost 2 bases, with 13 bases between them. Germline V gene lookup returns CDR1 LGHNT and CDR2 FRNRAP. As DNA, the CDR3 is TGTGCTAGTGGTTTGGTACCCTCGACAGCCAACTATGGCTACACCTTC. It yields the protein CASGLVPSTANYGYTF.

The chain is built from TRBV7-9 and TRBJ2-5; D possibly corresponds to TRBD1 (6 bases). Germline V lookup: CDR1 SEHNR, CDR2 FQNEAQ (reference sequence). V lost 3 bases to trimming and J lost 1 base, with 12 bases between them. The CDR3 is 15 residues long. The DNA of the CDR3 is TGTGCCAGCAGCTTCCTGGACAGCATCCAAGAGACCCAGTACTTC. It translates to CASSFLDSIQETQYF.

J is TRBJ2-1 and V is TRBV14; a weak D match, TRBD1 (5 bases). V was trimmed by 7 bases and J by 6 bases, leaving 16 bases between them. Germline V gene lookup returns CDR1 SGHDN and CDR2 FVKESK. CDR3 size: 14 residues. The CDR3 sequence: CASKGNSISNEQFF. In DNA form, the CDR3 reads TGTGCCAGCAAGGGGAATTCAATTTCCAATGAGCAGTTCTTC.

This clone was counted a single time. The chain links TRBV15 to TRBJ1-3, with TRBD1 as a possible D gene (5 bases). Germline V lookup: CDR1 LNHNV, CDR2 YYDKDF (reference sequence). V lost 1 base, J lost 0 bases, and 13 bases lay in between. The CDR3 consists of 17 residues. The CDR3 is CATSRGEGAYSGNTIYF. The CDR3 DNA follows: TGTGCCACCAGCAGAGGGGAAGGGGCCTACTCTGGAAACACCATATATTTT.

Only one count was recorded for this clone. This rearrangement joins TRBV5-1 to TRBJ1-1; no clear D gene. With 4 bases removed from V and 0 bases from J, the gap between germline ends came to 4 bases. Germline CDR1 is SGHRS and CDR2 is YFSETQ. This CDR3 is 12 amino acids long. Here the CDR3 DNA reads TGCGCCAGCAGCGCTATGAACACTGAAGCTTTCTTT. This translates into CASSAMNTEAFF.